Described below is a single TCR beta chain sequence and its context. This clonotype appeared many times. The target of this receptor is not known. Base quality data are lacking; no much larger clone is found one base away. For sequencing, an Illumina MiSeq was employed. Profiling of the peripheral T cell repertoire targeted human TCRbeta genes. The authors processed their data as follows. Differential clonotype abundance was tested with beta-binomial modelling to account for variability over time. Clonotypes that had expanded were screened against the ImmuneCODE reference database of SARS-CoV-2-associated TCRs and mapped onto regions of the viral genome. Additional analyses of the repertoire looked at TRBV gene usage, CDR3 length, CDR3 amino acid overlap between time points, clonotype abundance distributions and Jaccard similarity. TCRdb redid the processing of the public reads, applying fastp at Q25 and MiXCR, and retained in-frame beta chains. Merged by CDR3 protein, the rows form single entries marked with the most common genes and DNA. Clone size and V and J calls follow TCRdb, not the original study. This sample comprises 200,000 to 300,000 distinct CDR3 sequences, roughly 26% of them detected only once. Together, the top ten hold less than 8.5% of the sample.

The time point label corresponds to: pre-pandemic baseline sample and day 111 after first positive SARS-CoV-2 test. The data originate from a study of kidney transplant recipient with SARS-CoV-2 infection (dated by TCRdb to the early 2020s). From the cysteine through the phenylalanine, the CDR3 covers 13 amino acids. Kept here is only the CDR3 DNA, which spans 39 bases and is read in frame from base 1. The source was a blood sample, collected at baseline and on roughly day 110 from a kidney transplant recipient. The TCR originated in a male patient aged 25-45 years who had COVID-19 and was a kidney transplant recipient. Following transplantation, part of the T cell population may be supplied by the graft donor rather than the patient. The sequence joins TRBV12-3 or TRBV12-4 to TRBJ2-4, and perhaps TRBD2 as D gene, on 5 matching bases. The DNA end is a closer match to TRBJ2-1, so the J assignment may be wrong. The DNA sequence reads TGTGCCAGCACACATGCCCTAGCTGGTGAGCAGTTCTTC. Translation gives CASTHALAGEQFF.